Sequencing of this T cell receptor beta chain was carried out in a study of molecular identifiers for immune sequencing clone quantification. In this sample, this clonotype turned up many times. A CD8+CD4-CCR7+CD45RA+ phenotype served as the sorting definition for naive CD8 T cells. From the PCR reads, TCRdb called clonotypes with MiXCR, one entry per CDR3 protein. The profile shows over 600,000 distinct CDR3 sequences, roughly 21% of them singletons. Per germline, CDR1 LNHNV and CDR2 YYDKDF (reference sequence). V lost 0 bases and J lost 4, with 12 bases in between. CDR3 length: 15 residues. The specimen sequenced was naive CD8+ T cells from blood, with Jurkat cell RNA spiked in. This sample's subset: FACS-sorted CD8+CD4-CCR7+CD45RA+ naive T cells. This clonotype was sampled from a human donor in good health. Some libraries in this study had Jurkat cell RNA spiked in. V gene TRBV15 combines with J gene TRBJ2-5, with D possibly matching TRBD2 (6 bases). The CDR3 spells CATSRDLGLGETQYF. DNA for the CDR3: TGTGCCACCAGCAGAGATCTGGGACTCGGAGAGACCCAGTACTTC.